This section outlines one T cell receptor beta chain sequence together with its context. This sample is drawn from a study of blood T cell repertoires in COVID-19. Trimming cost V 0 bases and J 4 bases, with 13 bases left between them. Germline-derived CDR1 and CDR2 are SGDLS and YYNGEE. The CDR3 sequence is 15 residues long. Participant age was 18 to 89 years, and participants resided in about 25 US areas. The protocol was immunoSEQ multiplex PCR, while the TCRdb copy is restricted to in-frame clones and leaves out a portion. The sample lists approximately 230,000 clones, 85% to 95% occurring once. The clonotype comes from a woman younger than 35 who had recovered from COVID-19. What was sequenced was PBMCs or T cells enriched from blood (not recorded which). The chain links TRBV9 to TRBJ1-1; D not certain. CDR3 in amino acids: CASSVDSGTSTEAFF. CDR3 DNA: TGTGCCAGCAGCGTAGATTCAGGAACCAGCACTGAAGCTTTCTTT.